This TCR beta chain is from a study of blood T cell repertoires in COVID-19. Study context: Sources were T cells, B-cell-depleted T cells, or PBMCs; the material itself was cDNA or gDNA.

Germline CDR1 and CDR2: MNHEY and SMNVEV (reference sequence). The CDR3 sequence is 17 residues long. The ends were cut back, 0 bases at V and 3 bases at J, with 18 bases in the middle. Original processing notes: How many nucleated cells were present was estimated from reference gene primer amplification. The data were produced by immunoSEQ multiplex PCR, yet TCRdb's version contains in-frame clones alone and is incomplete. The V and J calls and clone size were taken over from that table, and D and trimming were inferred from the DNA. This repertoire shows roughly 250,000 clones, approximately 80% found once; its top ten account for more than 6%.

The chain joins TRBV27 to TRBJ2-7; TRBD1 might be the D (6 bases). Sequenced: peripheral blood. The TCR originated in a woman aged 55-69 years with active or convalescent COVID-19. The CDR3 bases are TGTGCCAGCAGTTTATCGAGGAGACAGGCCCTTTACTACGAGCAGTACGTC. It codes for CASSLSRRQALYYEQYV.